This TCR beta chain was retrieved from a study of T cell therapy after organ transplantation. Whole-study context: T cells were expanded 2 to 3 weeks with 30 CMV class I/II epitopes. After therapy, patients were monitored for 29 weeks. Findings and caveats of the study: Endogenous clonotypes not in therapy products appeared after therapy alongside transferred ones. Effects of concurrent antirejection and antiviral medications were not evaluable.

The CDR3 has 16 residues. Trimming stripped 0 bases from V and 3 bases from J, with 12 bases between. Germline-derived CDR1 and CDR2 are MNHEY and SVGAGI. Time point described: 20-29 weeks after completion of therapy. This clone was detected a few times. Antigen unknown. Sequencing used immunoSEQ multiplex PCR; TCRdb keeps in-frame clones, though not all of them. The table lists approximately 22,000 clones, around 83% of them singletons. The chain uses TRBV6-5 and TRBJ1-5; no definite D call. This TCR was sampled from a human patient who had received a solid organ transplant and had CMV disease. Among the T cells, some may be from the graft donor. The sample in question was CD8+ T cells from blood, obtained after autologous CMV-specific T cell therapy. The DNA for the CDR3 is TGTGCCAGCAGTTACTCGCCAATCGGGAACAATCAGCCCCAGCATTTT. It codes for CASSYSPIGNNQPQHF.